The 20 T cell receptor beta chains listed next were all sequenced from one sample in a study of chemoradiotherapy in HPV16-positive cancers (dated by TCRdb to 2022 to 2024). Libraries were built with the immunoSEQ multiplex PCR assay. As stored in TCRdb, this immuneACCESS dataset retains in-frame rearrangements with V and J assigned. A fraction of the clones does not appear; measured against another copy, unresolved V genes explain less than half of the discrepancy, and the remainder lacks a known reason. The table for this sample lists 4,000 to 5,000 clones; roughly three quarters of them were counted only once. The biggest ten clones account for about 5% of the sample. This specimen was tumor tissue, taken from a patient who underwent chemoradiotherapy. The receptor source for this set is a human donor with HPV-associated anogenital cancer.

The CDR3 region is CAWSAQGYGYTF. The CDR3 DNA reads as TGTGCCTGGAGTGCACAGGGCTATGGCTACACCTTC. This chain connects TRBV30 to TRBJ1-2, with a tentative D call TRBD1 (6 bases). Per the germline V gene, CDR1 is GTSNPN and CDR2 is SVGIG (reference sequence). The V and J ends lost 1 base and 4 bases respectively, with 7 bases between them. The CDR3 length is 12 residues. Full variable domain (outside the CDR3, taken from reference TRBV30 and TRBJ1-2): SQTIHQWPATLVQPVGSPLSLECTVEGTSNPNLYWYRQAAGRGLQLLFYSVGIGQISSEVPQNLSASRPQDRQFILSSKKLLLSDSGFYLCAWSAQGYGYTFGSGTRLTVV.

This clone was seen more than once but under ten times. CDR3 coding DNA: TGTGCCTGGAGTGTACAGGGTGACCGGGAGCTGTTTTTT. It translates to CAWSVQGDRELFF. The rearrangement uses TRBV30 and TRBJ2-2; TRBD1 might be the D (6 bases). Trimming removed 0 bases at V and 9 bases at J, with 11 bases between. Germline-derived CDR1 and CDR2 are GTSNPN and SVGIG (reference sequence). The CDR3 extends over 13 amino acids.

The table lists this clone with a few counts. J is TRBJ2-5 and V is TRBV4-3, with a tentative D call TRBD1 (5 bases). V was shortened by 3 bases and J by 5 bases, with 19 bases between the two germline ends. This CDR3 has 16 residues. Germline V lookup: CDR1 LGHNA, CDR2 YSLEER. The CDR3 DNA reads as TGCGCCAGCAGCCATGAAGGCCAGGGTTCATCGGAGACCCAGTACTTC. This sequence encodes CASSHEGQGSSETQYF.

The rearrangement uses TRBV7-6 and TRBJ1-1, with 9 bases fitting TRBD1. Looked up from germline, CDR1 is SGHVS and CDR2 is FNYEAQ. This CDR3 comprises 15 residues. The V segment lost 1 base and the J segment 7 bases; nucleotides outside the gene matches: 7. This chain's CDR3 is CASSLGTGVFDEAFF. CDR3 nucleotide sequence: TGTGCCAGCAGCTTAGGGACAGGGGTATTCGATGAAGCTTTCTTT.

The J gene is TRBJ2-3, the V gene TRBV19; TRBD2 matches at 10 bases. This CDR3 has 16 amino acids. The V gene's germline CDR1 is LNHDA and CDR2 SQIVND (reference sequence). J lost 1 base, V lost 5 bases, and 6 bases had no gene match. The CDR3 reads CASSPMTSGRTDTQYF. DNA of the CDR3: TGTGCCAGTAGTCCAATGACTAGCGGGCGCACAGATACGCAGTATTTT.

This clone was seen just once. The rearrangement uses TRBV2 and TRBJ2-2; D may be TRBD1 (5 bases). V lost 5 bases and J lost 5, with 9 bases in between. Germline values: CDR1 SNHLY, CDR2 FYNNEI. There are 13 residues in the CDR3. CDR3: CASSQRGTGELFF. For the CDR3, the DNA is TGTGCCAGCAGTCAAAGGGGAACCGGGGAGCTGTTTTTT.

The chain joins TRBV5-5 to TRBJ1-2; D is undetermined. The germline CDR1 and CDR2 sequences are SGHKS and YYEKEE (reference sequence). The CDR3 covers 13 residues. V lost 4 bases to trimming and J lost 5 bases, with 12 bases between them. As DNA, the CDR3 is TGTGCCAGCAGCCCCGACACAGAATATGGCTACACCTTC. Protein product: CASSPDTEYGYTF.

The rearrangement joins TRBV18 to TRBJ2-3; D not resolved. The V and J ends lost 1 base and 5 bases respectively, with 4 bases between them. The CDR3 runs 12 residues. The germline CDR1 and CDR2 sequences are KGHSH and LQKENI. CDR3 in amino acids: CASSPQGDTQYF. The CDR3 coding sequence is TGTGCCAGCTCACCACAGGGAGATACGCAGTATTTT.

This clone was detected only a few times. This rearrangement joins TRBV29-1 to TRBJ1-2; no definite D call. This CDR3 comprises 12 residues. V lost 5 bases to trimming and J lost 0 bases, with 7 bases between them. In germline, CDR1 is SQVTM, CDR2 ANQGSEA. The CDR3 DNA is TGCAGCGTTCGGGGTACTAACTATGGCTACACCTTC. Translating it yields CSVRGTNYGYTF.

The chain combines TRBV28 with TRBJ1-1, with a tentative D call TRBD1 (5 bases). V lost 6 bases and J lost 2, with 13 bases in between. Germline CDR1 reads MDHEN; CDR2 reads SYDVKM. The CDR3 length is 14 residues. Written as DNA, the CDR3 is TGTGCCAGCAGCCCACAGGAGTCCAACACTGAAGCTTTCTTT. Its protein product is CASSPQESNTEAFF.

This clone counts as large. The rearrangement uses TRBV27 and TRBJ1-2; tentative D call: TRBD1 (5 bases). The CDR3 has 14 residues. V was cut by 4 bases and J by 4 bases, with 13 bases left in between. CDR1 MNHEY and CDR2 SMNVEV come from the germline V gene (reference sequence). The CDR3 nucleotides read TGTGCCAGCAGTTCAACGGACAACTCCTATGGCTACACCTTC. This translates into CASSSTDNSYGYTF.

There are a few counts of this clone. The gene calls are TRBV7-3 and TRBJ1-2; D perhaps matches TRBD1 (5 bases). Germline values: CDR1 SGHTA, CDR2 FQGTGA. V lost 5 bases to trimming and J lost 8 bases, with 15 bases between them. The CDR3 has 13 residues. The CDR3 DNA sequence: TGTGCCAGCAGCCCCGGGGCCGGGGAAGGCTACACCTTC. It yields the protein CASSPGAGEGYTF.

V and J are TRBV7-2 and TRBJ2-3, with 8 positions matching TRBD1. There are 14 residues in the CDR3. Germline trimming cut 5 bases from V and 4 bases from J; bases unmatched to any gene: 5. The germline gives CDR1 SGHTA, CDR2 FQGNSA. CDR3 loop: CASSPWTGPDTQYF. The CDR3 DNA sequence: TGTGCCAGCAGCCCCTGGACAGGGCCAGATACGCAGTATTTT.

The chain employs TRBV7-2 and TRBJ2-2; TRBD1 agrees at 9 bases. With 6 bases clipped from V and 5 bases from J, the junction kept 7 bases outside the gene matches. This CDR3 has 15 amino acids. Per germline, CDR1 SGHTA and CDR2 FQGNSA. The DNA for the CDR3 is TGTGCCAGCAGTTCGGACAGGGGAGGAACCGGGGAGCTGTTTTTT. Residues: CASSSDRGGTGELFF. Based on the CDR3 plus reference TRBV7-2 and TRBJ2-2, the full variable domain is GAGVSQSPSNKVTEKGKDVELRCDPISGHTALYWYRQSLGQGLEFLIYFQGNSAPDKSGLPSDRFSAERTGGSVSTLTIQRTQQEDSAVYLCASSSDRGGTGELFFGEGSRLTVL.

The chain joins TRBV5-6 to TRBJ2-5; 12 nucleotides align to TRBD2. The junction had 5 bases not matched to a gene; V was cut back by 3 bases and J by 5 bases. There are 15 residues in the CDR3. From germline, CDR1 is SGHDT and CDR2 YYEEEE. The CDR3, as DNA: TGTGCCAGCAGCTACCCTAGCGGGGGGGCCGAGACCCAGTACTTC. Protein: CASSYPSGGAETQYF.

This clone is judged large. The chain uses TRBV4-1 and TRBJ1-6; TRBD1 aligns across 9 bases. This CDR3 has 18 amino acids. Losses at the gene ends were 0 bases for V and 8 bases for J; bases not matched to a gene: 11. The germline V gene encodes CDR1 MGHRA and CDR2 YSYEKL. The CDR3 loop reads CASSQESPETGGYSPLHF. The CDR3 nucleotides are TGCGCCAGCAGCCAAGAGTCACCTGAAACAGGGGGCTATTCACCCCTCCACTTT.

V and J are TRBV18 and TRBJ1-5; 8 bases are shared with TRBD1. The CDR3 length is 15 residues. The V and J ends lost 4 bases and 2 bases, in that order; junction bases with no gene match: 4. CDR1 is KGHSH, CDR2 LQKENI, per germline. Here the CDR3 DNA reads TGTGCCAGCTCACACTCGGACAGGGGCAATCAGCCCCAGCATTTT. This encodes CASSHSDRGNQPQHF.

The rearrangement joins TRBV9 to TRBJ2-2; D uncertain. The CDR3 covers 13 residues. Trimming removed 0 bases at V and 4 bases at J, with 4 bases between. Per germline, CDR1 SGDLS and CDR2 YYNGEE. The CDR3 region has the DNA TGTGCCAGCAGCGTAGAGGGCACCGGGGAGCTGTTTTTT. Translation gives CASSVEGTGELFF.

This clone was counted a single time. The chain recombines TRBV4-1 with TRBJ2-7; no clear D. Per germline, CDR1 MGHRA and CDR2 YSYEKL. With 0 bases removed from V and 0 bases from J, the gap between germline ends came to 9 bases. This CDR3 has 15 residues. This CDR3 reads CASSQDATNSYEQYF. For the CDR3, the DNA is TGCGCCAGCAGCCAAGATGCCACGAACTCCTACGAGCAGTACTTC.

The CDR3 DNA reads as TGTGCCAGCAGCCGTGGACAGGGCGACGAGCAGTACTTC. This gives the protein CASSRGQGDEQYF. V and J are TRBV5-6 and TRBJ2-5; 8 nucleotides agree with TRBD1. The DNA end lines up better with TRBJ2-7; the J call may be wrong. The CDR3 totals 13 residues. CDR1 and CDR2 (germline): SGHDT, YYEEEE.